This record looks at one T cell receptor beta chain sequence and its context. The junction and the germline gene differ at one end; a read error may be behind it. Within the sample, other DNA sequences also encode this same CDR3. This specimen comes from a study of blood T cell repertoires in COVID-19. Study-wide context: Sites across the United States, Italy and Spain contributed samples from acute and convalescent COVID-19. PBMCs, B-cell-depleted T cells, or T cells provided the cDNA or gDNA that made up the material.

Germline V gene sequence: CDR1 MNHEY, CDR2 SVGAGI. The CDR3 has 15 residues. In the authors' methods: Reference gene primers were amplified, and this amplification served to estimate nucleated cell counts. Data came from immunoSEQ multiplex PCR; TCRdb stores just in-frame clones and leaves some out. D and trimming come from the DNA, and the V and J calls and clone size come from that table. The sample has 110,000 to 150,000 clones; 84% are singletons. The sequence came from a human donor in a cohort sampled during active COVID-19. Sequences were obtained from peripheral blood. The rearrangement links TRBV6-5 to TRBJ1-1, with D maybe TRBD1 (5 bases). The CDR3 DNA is TGTGCCAGCAGTTACGGGTCGGGGGGGGTCACTGAAGCTTTTTTT. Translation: CASSYGSGGVTEAFF.